This TCR beta chain emerged from a study of CD8 T cells in acute hepatitis C reinfection. Time point denoted: naive CD8 control sorted from an acute-time-point sample. A single count supports this clone. Antigen: not known. Trimming pared 0 bases from V and 0 bases from J, leaving 11 bases between. From germline, CDR1 is KGHSH and CDR2 LQKENI. The CDR3 has 17 amino acids. Whole-study findings and limits: Acute resolver, follow-up resolver and acute chronic samples had similar high diversity.

TCRdb keeps only in-frame clones here, not all; method: immunoSEQ multiplex PCR. The sample records about 38,000 clones, approximately 90% being singletons. Sequenced: naive CD8+ T cells from PBMCs. This receptor was taken from a man aged 30 to 45 with chronic hepatitis C. The rearrangement joins TRBV18 to TRBJ1-4, with no clear D. The CDR3 nucleotides read TGTGCCAGCTCACCACCGGGGAGGACGGCAACTAATGAAAAACTGTTTTTT. Translating it yields CASSPPGRTATNEKLFF.